This TCR beta chain derives from a study of blood T cell repertoires in COVID-19. Study-wide background: Collection of acute and convalescent COVID-19 samples took place in the United States, Italy and Spain. Sources were T cells, B-cell-depleted T cells, or PBMCs; the material itself was cDNA or gDNA.

This CDR3 has 15 residues. Trimming removed 2 bases at V and 7 bases at J, with 15 bases between. CDR1 is SGHTA, CDR2 FQGNSA, per germline. Clones were read by immunoSEQ multiplex PCR, and TCRdb kept only the in-frame ones, dropping some. This sample has some 140,000 clones, with roughly 80% found just once. The receptor was isolated from a man between 60 and 75 years old who had recovered from COVID-19. This sequence joins TRBV7-2 and TRBJ2-1, with D unresolved. The sequencing input was peripheral blood. The CDR3 nucleotides read TGTGCCAGCAGCTTAAGCCCGAAGAATTGGAATGAGCAGTTCTTC. It yields the protein CASSLSPKNWNEQFF.